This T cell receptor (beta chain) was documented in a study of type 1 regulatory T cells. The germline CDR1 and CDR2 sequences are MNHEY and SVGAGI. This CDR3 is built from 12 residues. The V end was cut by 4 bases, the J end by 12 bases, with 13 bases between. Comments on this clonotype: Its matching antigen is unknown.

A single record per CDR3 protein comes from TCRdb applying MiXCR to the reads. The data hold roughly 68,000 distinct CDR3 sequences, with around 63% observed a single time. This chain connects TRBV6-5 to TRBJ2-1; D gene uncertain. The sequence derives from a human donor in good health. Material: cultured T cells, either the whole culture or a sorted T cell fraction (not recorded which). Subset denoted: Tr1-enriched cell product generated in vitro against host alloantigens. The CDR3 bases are TGTGCCAGCAGTTCCCGCATGCTTAGGCAGTTCTTC. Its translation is CASSSRMLRQFF.